This T cell receptor beta chain was profiled in a study of neurological immune-mediated disorders. Broader study findings: Phylogenetic grouping assigned the repertoires of 18 of 34 multiple sclerosis patients to a single related-CDR3 cluster, which may represent a signature. Clinical features showed no association with the multiple sclerosis repertoire cluster, and MRI features showed none either.

The unsorted libraries originated from 2 million PBMCs kept at -80 C. V lost 0 bases to trimming and J lost 7 bases, with 17 bases between them. From germline, CDR1 is SNHLY and CDR2 FYNNEI. This CDR3 has 16 amino acids. This clonotype was detected ten times or more. The antigen is undetermined. The method for making cDNA was 5'RACE, and it used 10-nucleotide random UMIs. TCRdb itself ran the 5' RACE reads through MiXCR, one entry per CDR3 protein. Of under 70,000 distinct CDR3 sequences listed, more than 3% are singletons. The receptor comes from an older woman with multiple sclerosis. The chain carries TRBV2 and TRBJ2-3; no firm D call. Sequencing used PBMCs. CDR3 region: CASSEAGAWFVNTQYF. The CDR3 DNA follows: TGTGCCAGCAGTGAAGCTGGTGCGTGGTTCGTGAATACGCAGTATTTT.